A selection of T cell receptor beta chains follows, all from one sample in a study of OX40 agonist ivuxolimab in advanced cancers. Sequenced by immunoSEQ multiplex PCR; TCRdb stores in-frame clones only, minus some. The sample holds nearly 95,000 clones, around 94% seen once. Material: CD4+ or CD8+ T cells sorted from blood, obtained in a trial of the OX40 agonist ivuxolimab. Every receptor here comes from an adult with an advanced solid tumor such as melanoma, head and neck, liver or kidney cancer. CDR3s include the opening cysteine and the closing phenylalanine or tryptophan. D genes are given only for firm matches. Size values are once, few and many counts, or a class for expanded clones, and some rows have none.

V gene	D gene	clone size	J gene	CDR3 protein	CDR3 DNA
TRBV19	NA	NA	TRBJ1-5	CASSVVPRGANQPQHF	TGTGCCAGTAGTGTAGTCCCCAGGGGTGCCAATCAGCCCCAGCATTTT
TRBV11-2	NA	NA	TRBJ1-1	CASSLARPEAFF	TGTGCCAGCAGCTTAGCGCGACCTGAAGCTTTCTTT
TRBV7-9	NA	NA	TRBJ2-1	CASSLGGRMVGGQFF	TGTGCCAGCAGCTTAGGAGGGAGAATGGTCGGAGGGCAGTTCTTC
TRBV19	NA	NA	TRBJ2-2	CASSWSGELFF	TGTGCCAGTAGTTGGTCCGGGGAGCTGTTTTTT
TRBV6-6	NA	NA	TRBJ2-7	CASSYDYEQYF	TGTGCCAGCAGTTACGACTACGAGCAGTACTTC
TRBV19	NA	NA	TRBJ2-7	CASSIGGGSSYEQYF	TGTGCCAGTAGTATTGGGGGCGGAAGCTCCTACGAGCAGTACTTC
TRBV30	NA	NA	TRBJ2-5	CAWSMWGAETQYF	TGTGCCTGGAGTATGTGGGGAGCGGAGACCCAGTACTTC
TRBV9	TRBD1	NA	TRBJ1-2	CASSTRQGLNYGYTF	TGTGCCAGCAGCACCCGACAGGGGTTAAACTATGGCTACACCTTC
TRBV9	TRBD1	NA	TRBJ1-2	CASSVGGGAGYGYTF	TGTGCCAGCAGCGTCGGAGGGGGCGCTGGCTATGGCTACACCTTC
TRBV7-2	NA	NA	TRBJ1-1	CASSPPQGRRTEAFF	TGTGCCAGCAGCCCTCCCCAGGGGCGTCGGACTGAAGCTTTCTTT
TRBV30	NA	once	TRBJ2-7	CAWSVGDTYYEQYF	TGTGCCTGGAGTGTTGGTGACACCTATTACGAGCAGTACTTC
TRBV19	TRBD2	NA	TRBJ2-1	CASGTTLLNEQFF	TGTGCCAGTGGGACTACTCTACTCAATGAGCAGTTCTTC
TRBV7-6	NA	NA	TRBJ2-3	CASSLEVGSDTQYF	TGTGCCAGCAGCTTAGAAGTGGGGTCAGATACGCAGTATTTT
TRBV7-6	NA	NA	TRBJ2-7	CASSLAEARTYEQYF	TGTGCCAGCAGCTTAGCGGAGGCCAGGACCTACGAGCAGTACTTC
TRBV12-5	NA	NA	TRBJ1-2	CASGLESLQAGRGGYTF	TGTGCTAGTGGTTTGGAATCACTTCAGGCGGGCAGGGGTGGCTACACCTTC
TRBV27	TRBD1	NA	TRBJ2-3	CASSLSRQGEQGDTQYF	TGTGCCAGCAGTTTATCCAGACAGGGAGAGCAGGGGGATACGCAGTATTTT
TRBV7-9	TRBD2	once	TRBJ2-1	CASSTFETSGSPYNEQFF	TGTGCCAGCAGCACCTTTGAGACTAGCGGGTCACCTTACAATGAGCAGTTCTTC
TRBV7-6	NA	NA	TRBJ2-2	CASSPLTRGNTGELFF	TGTGCCAGCAGCCCGCTGACGCGGGGGAACACCGGGGAGCTGTTTTTT
TRBV27	NA	NA	TRBJ1-1	CASSTNTEAFF	TGTGCCAGCAGTACAAACACTGAAGCTTTCTTT
TRBV7-6	TRBD2	NA	TRBJ2-1	CASSLDLGLAGGVYNEQFF	TGTGCCAGCAGCTTAGATTTGGGACTAGCGGGGGGAGTGTACAATGAGCAGTTCTTC
TRBV2	NA	NA	TRBJ1-1	CASSEHARDEAFF	TGTGCCAGCAGTGAACACGCGCGGGATGAAGCTTTCTTT
TRBV19	TRBD2	few	TRBJ2-2	CASSWAGAGELFF	TGTGCCAGTAGCTGGGCGGGGGCCGGGGAGCTGTTTTTT
TRBV6-5	NA	NA	TRBJ2-7	CASSYDVSGLQYF	TGTGCCAGCAGTTACGACGTATCGGGACTTCAGTACTTC
TRBV5-6	TRBD2	NA	TRBJ2-1	CASSSVGAGYEQFF	TGTGCCAGCAGCTCCGTAGGAGCGGGGTACGAGCAGTTCTTC
TRBV27	NA	NA	TRBJ2-1	CASSLTGGGYNEQFF	TGTGCCAGCAGTTTAACAGGGGGAGGGTACAATGAGCAGTTCTTC
TRBV7-8	NA	once	TRBJ2-7	CASSSSSLTSGEQYF	TGTGCCAGCAGCTCCTCCTCGCTCACCTCAGGCGAGCAGTACTTC
TRBV6-5	TRBD1	NA	TRBJ2-6	CASRGQGNGANVLTF	TGTGCCAGCAGGGGACAGGGGAACGGGGCCAACGTCCTGACTTTC
TRBV29-1	NA	NA	TRBJ2-1	CSVLLASPPYNEQFF	TGCAGCGTACTTCTAGCGTCGCCACCTTACAATGAGCAGTTCTTC
TRBV28	NA	NA	TRBJ1-5	CASSLQGQPQHF	TGTGCCAGCAGTTTACAGGGTCAGCCCCAGCATTTT
TRBV29-1	NA	NA	TRBJ2-2	CSAWDLTGELFF	TGCAGCGCTTGGGACCTCACCGGGGAGCTGTTTTTT
TRBV6-5	NA	NA	TRBJ1-1	CASSYDWDTEAFF	TGTGCCAGCAGTTACGACTGGGACACTGAAGCTTTCTTT
TRBV4-2	NA	NA	TRBJ1-2	CASSQGADGYTF	TGTGCCAGCAGCCAGGGGGCGGATGGCTACACCTTC
TRBV5-1	NA	once	TRBJ2-5	CASTGGPLHQETQYF	TGCGCCAGCACTGGGGGGCCCCTACACCAAGAGACCCAGTACTTC
TRBV11-2	NA	medium-sized	TRBJ2-1	CASSLSVGRNEQFF	TGTGCCAGCAGCTTATCCGTCGGCCGGAATGAGCAGTTCTTC
TRBV27	NA	NA	TRBJ1-1	CASSLTPWTEAFF	TGTGCCAGCAGTTTAACGCCCTGGACTGAAGCTTTCTTT
TRBV30	TRBD1	NA	TRBJ2-7	CAWSVGGPYEQYF	TGTGCCTGGAGTGTAGGGGGCCCCTACGAGCAGTACTTC
TRBV25-1	NA	once	TRBJ1-5	CASSEWGREQPQHF	TGTGCCAGCAGTGAATGGGGGAGGGAGCAGCCCCAGCATTTT
TRBV10-1	NA	NA	TRBJ2-2	CASSESLLVGGELFF	TGCGCCAGCAGTGAGTCCCTACTAGTTGGCGGGGAGCTGTTTTTT
TRBV11-2	NA	NA	TRBJ1-1	CASSHPRGSLTEAFF	TGTGCCAGCAGCCATCCCCGGGGGTCGCTCACTGAAGCTTTCTTT
TRBV5-1	NA	NA	TRBJ2-3	CASSLSLVSTDTQYF	TGCGCCAGCAGCTTGAGCTTGGTGAGCACAGATACGCAGTATTTT
TRBV5-5	NA	NA	TRBJ2-3	CASSLYSSGQISTDTQYF	TGTGCCAGCAGCTTGTATAGTTCCGGCCAGATTAGCACAGATACGCAGTATTTT
TRBV18	NA	NA	TRBJ2-1	CASSPPSGSSYNEQFF	TGTGCCAGCTCACCACCGTCGGGGAGCTCCTACAATGAGCAGTTCTTC
TRBV10-3	TRBD1	once	TRBJ2-7	CASGTGVYEQYF	TGTGCCTCCGGGACAGGGGTTTACGAGCAGTACTTC
TRBV6-5	NA	NA	TRBJ2-7	CASGLTSYEQYF	TGTGCCAGCGGGCTCACCTCCTACGAGCAGTACTTC
TRBV7-2	TRBD2	NA	TRBJ2-1	CASSLGLAGKGEQFF	TGTGCCAGCAGCTTGGGACTAGCGGGAAAAGGTGAGCAGTTCTTC
TRBV19	NA	once	TRBJ2-7	CASSISGTYEQYF	TGTGCCAGTAGTATCTCCGGGACCTACGAGCAGTACTTC
TRBV19	NA	once	TRBJ1-1	CASSGGRWTEAFF	TGTGCCAGTAGTGGCGGGCGGTGGACTGAAGCTTTCTTT
TRBV6-1	TRBD2	NA	TRBJ2-3	CASSGPGTSMRTDTQYF	TGTGCCAGCAGTGGCCCCGGGACTAGCATGCGCACAGATACGCAGTATTTT
TRBV14	TRBD1	NA	TRBJ2-1	CASSLAPGQGDFKQFF	TGTGCCAGCAGCCTCGCTCCGGGACAGGGTGATTTTAAGCAGTTCTTC
TRBV25-1	NA	NA	TRBJ1-6	CASNEGMGNSPLHF	TGTGCCAGCAATGAGGGCATGGGGAATTCACCCCTCCACTTT
TRBV10-2	NA	once	TRBJ2-7	CASTEVRAYYEQYF	TGCGCCAGCACCGAGGTCAGGGCGTACTACGAGCAGTACTTC
TRBV6-5	NA	NA	TRBJ1-1	CASSYTSGVGTEAFF	TGTGCCAGCAGTTACACCTCAGGGGTGGGCACTGAAGCTTTCTTT
TRBV5-5	TRBD1	NA	TRBJ2-7	CASSQGAYEQYF	TGTGCCAGCAGCCAGGGGGCCTACGAGCAGTACTTC
TRBV7-9	NA	NA	TRBJ1-1	CASSSRFRAEQNTEAFF	TGTGCCAGCAGCTCCAGGTTCCGGGCCGAACAAAACACTGAAGCTTTCTTT
TRBV7-2	NA	NA	TRBJ2-7	CASSLLGGPPGEQYF	TGTGCCAGCAGCTTATTGGGGGGCCCCCCGGGCGAGCAGTACTTC